Listed here is a single TCR beta chain. Antigen: not known. These data belong to a study of graft-versus-host responses after intestinal transplantation. Across the study: After anti-thymocyte globulin induction, recipients took tacrolimus and steroids for three to four years.

Germline values: CDR1 MNHEY, CDR2 SVGAGI. V lost 2 bases, J lost 8 bases, and 12 bases lay in between. This CDR3 has 13 amino acids. TCRdb's table, derived via immunoSEQ multiplex PCR, lists solely in-frame clones and lacks some. This table has fewer than 90,000 clones, 94% appearing once. This sample comprised unstimulated CD4+ T cells sorted from spleen or lymph node cells, obtained before transplant. The V call is TRBV6-5, the J call TRBJ1-2; no firm D call. This receptor was taken from a human donor who was the organ donor for an intestinal transplant. In nucleotides, the CDR3 is TGTGCCAGCAGTTACATGGCCGAAAAGGGCTACACCTTC. This sequence encodes CASSYMAEKGYTF.